What follows describes a single TCR beta chain. Its specificity is not known. Making each TCR library took 3,500 to 4,500 ng of total RNA. Reprocessing the 5' RACE reads, TCRdb reports a single entry for every CDR3 protein and omits DNA. The sample table sets out 300,000 to 350,000 distinct CDR3 sequences. This record comes from a study of monozygotic twins with inflammatory bowel disease. General observations from the study: Separate T cell subtypes could not be resolved from one another. Lower sharing of clonotypes with other individuals was seen in IBD patients than in healthy twins. This was most marked in patients showing signs of disease activity. Variability may have been added to patient repertoires by differing immunosuppressive treatments.

Germline loops: CDR1 KGHSH, CDR2 LQKENI. CDR3 size: 15 residues. Sequenced: blood. This rearrangement joins TRBV18 to TRBJ2-7. This receptor was identified in a human donor with ulcerative colitis or Crohn's disease, or a healthy co-twin of an affected twin (not recorded which). The CDR3 is CASSPQWQSKGEQYF.